This T cell receptor beta chain was recovered during a study of blood T cell repertoires in COVID-19. The CDR3 consists of 16 residues. CDR1 is SGHNT and CDR2 is YYREEE in the germline V gene (reference sequence). V dropped 4 bases and J dropped 8; count of bases not matched to a gene: 9. Sequenced by immunoSEQ multiplex PCR; TCRdb stores in-frame clones only, minus some. The table has roughly 240,000 clones, approximately 85% seen once. Sequences were obtained from peripheral blood. The receptor was derived from a man aged 50 to 59 with COVID-19, enrolled during active disease. This chain joins TRBV5-4 and TRBJ1-6, with TRBD1 identical over 10 bases. CDR3: CASSPVGGTGDSPLHF. The CDR3 nucleotides read TGTGCCAGCAGCCCCGTGGGAGGGACAGGGGATTCACCCCTCCACTTT.